This paragraph reports one T cell receptor beta chain. These data belong to a study of blood T cell repertoires in COVID-19. Repertoires were generated with immunoSEQ multiplex PCR, while TCRdb's copy carries only in-frame clones and drops some. The sample has approximately 170,000 clones, roughly 84% seen once. Recovered participants had two consecutive negative NP/OP PCR tests, healthcare professional clearance, or symptom resolution. The CDR3 is made up of 16 amino acids. Trimming took off 5 bases at V and 5 bases at J, with 22 bases between the two ends. Germline-derived CDR1 and CDR2 are SGHNT and YYREEE (reference sequence).

The source is a woman aged 50 to 60 who had recovered from COVID-19. The J gene is TRBJ1-2, the V gene TRBV5-4, with D unresolved. Sequencing used PBMCs or T cells enriched from blood (not recorded which). CDR3 sequence reads: CASSSKQGFGPYGYTF. CDR3 nucleotides: TGTGCCAGCAGTTCTAAGCAAGGTTTTGGGCCTTATGGCTACACCTTC.